This T cell receptor (beta chain) derives from a study of blood T cell repertoires in COVID-19. Whole-study context: The cDNA or gDNA used as material had been derived from T cells, B-cell-depleted T cells, or PBMCs.

Measured with immunoSEQ multiplex PCR; TCRdb has only the in-frame clones, and not every one. The data contain roughly 32,000 clones, 70% to 90% of them seen just once; the ten biggest clones take up 4.5% to 6.5%. The sequenced sample consisted of peripheral blood. This receptor was obtained from a woman older than 75 with active or convalescent COVID-19.

This CDR3 is CATSKQGGEETQYF. Written as DNA, the CDR3 is TGTGCCACCAGTAAACAGGGGGGGGAAGAGACCCAGTACTTC. This chain joins TRBV15 and TRBJ2-5, with D possibly matching TRBD1 (8 bases). Trimming stripped 6 bases from V and 3 bases from J, with 14 bases between. The CDR3 sequence is 14 residues long. Per germline, CDR1 LNHNV and CDR2 YYDKDF (reference sequence).